Here is one T cell receptor (beta chain) with its context. There are many counts of this clonotype. This receptor's antigen is unknown. Per-nucleotide qualities are absent, and no much larger clonotype sits a single base away. This sample is part of a study of T-cell reconstitution after alpha-beta-depleted transplantation in children (dated by TCRdb to the mid-2010s). The study in broad terms: Using TCR repertoire profiling, the study quantitatively followed how T-cell immune reconstitution unfolded in children after TCRalphabeta/CD19-depleted allogeneic hematopoietic cell transplantation.

Reading the label with the study, this specimen's treatment or condition is: allogeneic hematopoietic cell transplantation with graft depleted of TCRalphabeta T cells and CD19 B cells. Transplant recipients were children who received TCRalphabeta/CD19-depleted allogeneic hematopoietic cell grafts. Receptor libraries were prepared by PCR. Data came from an Illumina HiSeq 2500. TCR library preparation used molecular barcoding, with unique molecular identifiers applied to normalize quantification of the TCRbeta repertoire. Starting from the raw public reads, TCRdb applied fastp trimming at Q25, assembled clones with MiXCR and retained in-frame beta chains. CDR3 protein duplicates are merged, each entry listing the most common genes and DNA. This sample comprises some 190,000 distinct CDR3 sequences, roughly 10% of them detected only once. About 13% of the sample belongs to the ten largest clones. Here is what the overall study found, with its caveats: Hyperexpanded clone frequencies declined over subsequent months; after one year, T-cell counts and TCRbeta diversity were mostly attributed to newly produced T cells. About two months after transplant, the apparently early recovery of alphabetaT-cell counts reportedly depended on just several hundred clones that had expanded rapidly and came from non-depleted graft cells. In some patients, the high TCRbeta diversity seen at day 60 was put down to recipient T cells and intrathymic progenitors that had survived conditioning.

The sequenced sample was PBMCs, obtained before TCRalphabeta/CD19-depleted stem cell transplant. This TCR was sampled from a boy younger than 10 with acute myeloid leukemia, due to receive a stem cell transplant.

The CDR3 region: CASSQSGREFAYEQYF. The nucleotides read TGCGCCAGCAGCCAGTCAGGGCGGGAGTTCGCCTACGAGCAGTACTTC. The chain is made from TRBV4-1 and TRBJ2-7; 7 central nucleotides agree with TRBD2. V trim: 3 bases; J trim: 2 bases; unmatched bases: 10. The CDR3 starts with the cysteine, ends with the phenylalanine, and has 16 residues. Just CDR3 DNA is preserved here, 48 bases in frame from base 1. For CDR1 and CDR2, the germline V gene lists MGHRA and YSYEKL.